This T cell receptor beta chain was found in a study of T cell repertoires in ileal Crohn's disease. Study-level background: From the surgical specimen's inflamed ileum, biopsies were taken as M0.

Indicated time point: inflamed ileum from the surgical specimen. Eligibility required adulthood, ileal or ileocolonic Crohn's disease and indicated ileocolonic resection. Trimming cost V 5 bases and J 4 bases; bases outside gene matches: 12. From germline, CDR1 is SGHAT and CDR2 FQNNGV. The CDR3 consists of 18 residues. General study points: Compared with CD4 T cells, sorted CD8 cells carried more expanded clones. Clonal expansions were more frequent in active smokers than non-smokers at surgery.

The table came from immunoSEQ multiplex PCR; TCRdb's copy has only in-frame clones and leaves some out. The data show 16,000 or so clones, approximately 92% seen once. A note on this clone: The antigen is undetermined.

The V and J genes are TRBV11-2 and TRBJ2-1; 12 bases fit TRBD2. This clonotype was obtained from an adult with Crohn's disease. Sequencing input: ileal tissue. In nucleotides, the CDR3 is TGTGCCAGCAGCCGCAAGCCCGGACTAGCGGGACCTTACAATGAGCAGTTCTTC. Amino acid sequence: CASSRKPGLAGPYNEQFF.